This TCR beta chain was profiled in a study of blood T cell repertoires in COVID-19. The protocol was immunoSEQ multiplex PCR, while the TCRdb copy is restricted to in-frame clones and leaves out a portion. Of roughly 230,000 clones listed, roughly 84% are singletons. CDR3 size: 12 residues. V was shortened by 5 bases and J by 7 bases, with 9 bases between the two germline ends. Germline CDR1 and CDR2: SGHNT and YENEEA. The receptor was derived from a man aged 40-50 years with acute or convalescent COVID-19. The chain couples TRBV11-3 to TRBJ2-1, with D hard to call. The sequencing sample was made of peripheral blood. The CDR3 spells CASSNYGNEQFF. In DNA, the CDR3 is TGTGCCAGCAGCAACTACGGGAATGAGCAGTTCTTC.